This T cell receptor beta chain emerged from a study of shared clonotypes between healthy human individuals. Study overall: The study enrolled two women and a few men aged 18 to 49. Per donor, CD8 memory used one plate, CD8 naive used two, CD4 memory used three and CD4 naive used three. The study's findings and limits: In contrast to clonotypes shared by all four donors, non-shared clonotypes had lower generation probabilities.

In the case of this clone: Its antigen is not known.

The length of the CDR3 is 16 residues. CDR1 and CDR2 (germline): SGHNT, YYREEE (reference sequence). With 0 bases clipped from V and 1 base from J, the junction kept 2 bases outside the gene matches. Splitting of each subset's genomic DNA was done evenly across several immunoSEQ plates. Only in-frame clones appear in the TCRdb table, and some are missing; sequencing was by immunoSEQ multiplex PCR. The sample contains roughly 2.5 million clones, approximately 92% of which appear only once. The chain has TRBV5-4 and TRBJ1-5; 9 bases match TRBD1. Sequenced input: naive CD4+ T cells sorted from blood. Stated subset: CD45RA+ positively selected. The sequence was obtained from a man younger than 35 in good health. In DNA, the CDR3 is TGTGCCAGCAGCTTGGGGGGACAGGGCAGCAATCAGCCCCAGCATTTT. This codes for CASSLGGQGSNQPQHF.